The 24 T cell receptor beta chains in this list originate from one sample, sequenced in a study of monozygotic twins with inflammatory bowel disease. Each CDR3 protein gets one entry in TCRdb, which reprocessed the 5' RACE reads and gives no DNA. This sample's table reports approximately 40,000 distinct CDR3 sequences. The sample was blood. These receptors originate from a human donor with ulcerative colitis or Crohn's disease, or a healthy co-twin of an affected twin (not recorded which).

This chain links TRBV7-2 with TRBJ2-5; the D gene TCRdb calls, TRBD1, cannot be checked with no DNA. The CDR3 has 14 residues. Germline V gene data show CDR1 as SGHTA and CDR2 as FQGNSA. This CDR3 reads CASTKGGVQETQYF. Together with reference TRBV7-2 and TRBJ2-5, the CDR3 gives the full variable domain: GAGVSQSPSNKVTEKGKDVELRCDPISGHTALYWYRQSLGQGLEFLIYFQGNSAPDKSGLPSDRFSAERTGGSVSTLTIQRTQQEDSAVYLCASTKGGVQETQYFGPGTRLLVL.

The chain uses TRBV5-1 and TRBJ2-1. This CDR3 has 11 amino acids. From germline, CDR1 is SGHRS and CDR2 YFSETQ. CDR3 amino acids: CASSTYNEQFF.

CDR3 residues: CASSLSGKGLTEAFF. The chain links TRBV12-3 or TRBV12-4 to TRBJ1-1. This CDR3 comprises 15 residues.

The chain carries TRBV20-1 and TRBJ1-5. Germline CDR1 reads DFQATT; CDR2 reads SNEGSKA (reference sequence). The CDR3 is 13 residues long. The chain's CDR3 is CSAIQRNNQPQHF.

The chain uses TRBV20-1 and TRBJ1-4. The CDR3 has 14 amino acids. The germline gives CDR1 DFQATT, CDR2 SNEGSKA (reference sequence). The CDR3 here is CSASLSTGNEKLFF.

This clonotype is labeled medium-sized based on frequency. This sequence joins TRBV6-5 and TRBJ2-1. The CDR3 covers 16 residues. The germline gives CDR1 MNHEY, CDR2 SVGAGI. The CDR3 is CASRPPGGGSYNEQFF.

The chain is built from TRBV12-3 or TRBV12-4 and TRBJ2-1; TCRdb calls TRBD1, which cannot be checked without DNA. The CDR3 is made up of 13 amino acids. The CDR3 sequence: CASSPVGGGEQFF.

The chain's CDR3 is CASSLVGSDSYYEQYF. This sequence joins TRBV7-2 and TRBJ2-7. The germline V gene encodes CDR1 SGHTA and CDR2 FQGNSA. There are 16 residues in the CDR3. Full variable domain (remainder filled in from reference TRBV7-2 and TRBJ2-7): GAGVSQSPSNKVTEKGKDVELRCDPISGHTALYWYRQSLGQGLEFLIYFQGNSAPDKSGLPSDRFSAERTGGSVSTLTIQRTQQEDSAVYLCASSLVGSDSYYEQYFGPGTRLTVT.

The chain joins TRBV19 to TRBJ1-2; the TCRdb D gene call, TRBD1, has no DNA to confirm it. Germline loops: CDR1 LNHDA, CDR2 SQIVND (reference sequence). CDR3 length equals 14 residues. The chain's CDR3 is CASGSLTGAGGYTF.

The chain links TRBV7-8 to TRBJ2-2; the D gene TCRdb calls, TRBD1, cannot be checked with no DNA. Germline V lookup: CDR1 SGHVS, CDR2 FQNEAQ. The CDR3 runs to 15 residues. CDR3 in amino acids: CASSPDRWDTGELFF.

The V and J genes are TRBV5-4 and TRBJ1-3; the TCRdb call, TRBD1, lacks DNA for checking. Germline CDR1 and CDR2: SGHNT and YYREEE (reference sequence). The CDR3 contains 14 residues. CDR3 loop: CASSFRDSGNTIYF.

This chain connects TRBV4-3 to TRBJ1-4; TCRdb lists TRBD1, though no DNA is available to test this call. The CDR3 has 15 amino acids. Germline V gives CDR1 LGHNA, CDR2 YSLEER. This CDR3 is CASSQIMGQNEKLFF.

The V call is TRBV7-2, the J call TRBJ2-3. The germline CDR1 and CDR2 sequences are SGHTA and FQGNSA. The CDR3 spans 13 residues. The CDR3 sequence: CASSSYRTDTQYF.

The chain has TRBV20-1 and TRBJ2-7. This CDR3 comprises 12 residues. Germline-derived CDR1 and CDR2 are DFQATT and SNEGSKA (reference sequence). CDR3: CSARHSVYEQYF.

The V and J genes are TRBV12-3 or TRBV12-4 and TRBJ2-7; TCRdb selects TRBD1, and the lack of DNA leaves this call unchecked. The CDR3 covers 13 residues. The CDR3 is CASSSPRDYEQYF.

V usage is TRBV5-4 and J usage is TRBJ2-3; TCRdb reports TRBD1, a call that lacks DNA to check it against. CDR1 and CDR2 from the germline V gene are SGHNT and YYREEE (reference sequence). The CDR3 consists of 13 residues. The CDR3 sequence: CASSLRPPDTQYF.

The chain uses TRBV24-1 and TRBJ2-3; the D call from TCRdb, TRBD1, cannot be confirmed without DNA. The CDR3 length is 17 residues. Germline values: CDR1 KGHDR, CDR2 SFDVKD. The CDR3 region is CATSARTGTPTVDTQYF.

The chain is built from TRBV13 and TRBJ2-7. This CDR3 region has 13 residues. Germline assignment: CDR1 PRHDT and CDR2 FYEKMQ (reference sequence). The CDR3 protein is CASSLGRRYEQYF.

The chain carries TRBV24-1 and TRBJ1-2; TCRdb calls TRBD1, which cannot be checked without DNA. This CDR3 comprises 13 residues. CDR1 is KGHDR, CDR2 SFDVKD, per germline. The CDR3 loop is CATSAGTAYGYTF.

The V call is TRBV5-1, the J call TRBJ2-2; the TCRdb call, TRBD1, lacks DNA for checking. CDR3 length: 15 amino acids. CDR1 is SGHRS and CDR2 is YFSETQ in the germline V gene. The CDR3 protein is CASSVHRANTGELFF. The full variable domain, in which reference TRBV5-1 and TRBJ2-2 provide the parts outside the CDR3, is KAGVTQTPRYLIKTRGQQVTLSCSPISGHRSVSWYQQTPGQGLQFLFEYFSETQRNKGNFPGRFSGRQFSNSRSEMNVSTLELGDSALYLCASSVHRANTGELFFGEGSRLTVL.

V is TRBV10-3 and J is TRBJ2-3; TCRdb's D call of TRBD2 is untestable without DNA. The CDR3 sequence is 15 residues long. Germline V gene lookup returns CDR1 ENHRY and CDR2 SYGVKD. The CDR3 loop reads CAIRLGGIGTDTQYF.

The V call is TRBV7-2, the J call TRBJ2-5; there is no DNA to check the TCRdb D call of TRBD2. CDR3 length: 16 amino acids. Germline V gene data show CDR1 as SGHTA and CDR2 as FQGNSA. CDR3: CASSAGTSGGRKTQYF.

V is TRBV20-1 and J is TRBJ1-6; TCRdb's D call of TRBD1 is untestable without DNA. The germline V gene has CDR1 DFQATT and CDR2 SNEGSKA (reference sequence). The length of the CDR3 is 13 residues. CDR3 amino acids: CSAIRDTNSPLHF.

The chain couples TRBV20-1 to TRBJ1-2; TCRdb proposes TRBD1, but this gene call is untestable without DNA. Germline V lookup: CDR1 DFQATT, CDR2 SNEGSKA (reference sequence). The CDR3 spans 16 residues. CDR3 region: CSAEGPGFTWNYGYTF.